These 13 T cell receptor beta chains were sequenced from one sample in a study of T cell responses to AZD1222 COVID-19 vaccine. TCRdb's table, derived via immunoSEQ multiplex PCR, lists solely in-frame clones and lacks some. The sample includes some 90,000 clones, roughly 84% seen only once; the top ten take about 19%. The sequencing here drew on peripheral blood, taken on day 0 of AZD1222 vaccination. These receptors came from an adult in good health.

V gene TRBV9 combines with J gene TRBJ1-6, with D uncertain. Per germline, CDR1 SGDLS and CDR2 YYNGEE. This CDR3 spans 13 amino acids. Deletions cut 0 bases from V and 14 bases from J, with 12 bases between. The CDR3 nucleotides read TGTGCCAGCAGCGTAGCGGTGGGAGGGTCCCTCCACTTT. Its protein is CASSVAVGGSLHF. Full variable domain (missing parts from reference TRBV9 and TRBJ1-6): DSGVTQTPKHLITATGQRVTLRCSPRSGDLSVYWYQQSLDQGLQFLIQYYNGEERAKGNILERFSAQQFPDLHSELNLSSLELGDSALYFCASSVAVGGSLHFGNGTRLTVT.

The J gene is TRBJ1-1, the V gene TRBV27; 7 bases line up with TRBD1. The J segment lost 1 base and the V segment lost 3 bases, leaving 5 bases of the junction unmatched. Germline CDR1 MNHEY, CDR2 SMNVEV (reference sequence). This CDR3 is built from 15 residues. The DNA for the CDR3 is TGTGCCAGCAGTTTGCTCCGGACAGGGAACACTGAAGCTTTCTTT. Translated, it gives CASSLLRTGNTEAFF.

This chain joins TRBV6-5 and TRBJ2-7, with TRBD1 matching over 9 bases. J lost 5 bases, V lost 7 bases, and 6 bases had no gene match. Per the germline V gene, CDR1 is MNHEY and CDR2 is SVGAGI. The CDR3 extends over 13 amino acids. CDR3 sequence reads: CASTMGQGNEQYF. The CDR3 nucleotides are TGTGCCAGCACCATGGGACAGGGAAACGAGCAGTACTTC.

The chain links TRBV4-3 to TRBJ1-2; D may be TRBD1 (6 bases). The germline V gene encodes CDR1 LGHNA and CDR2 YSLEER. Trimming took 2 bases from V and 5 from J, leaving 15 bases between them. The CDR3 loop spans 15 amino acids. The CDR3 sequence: CASSQNQGSLYGYTF. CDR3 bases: TGCGCCAGCAGCCAAAATCAGGGGTCCTTATATGGCTACACCTTC.

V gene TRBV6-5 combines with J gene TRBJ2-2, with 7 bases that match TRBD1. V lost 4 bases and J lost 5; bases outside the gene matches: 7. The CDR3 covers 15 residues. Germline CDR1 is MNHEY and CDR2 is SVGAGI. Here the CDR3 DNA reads TGTGCCAGCAGTTTCGACAGGGTAGAAACCGGGGAGCTGTTTTTT. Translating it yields CASSFDRVETGELFF.

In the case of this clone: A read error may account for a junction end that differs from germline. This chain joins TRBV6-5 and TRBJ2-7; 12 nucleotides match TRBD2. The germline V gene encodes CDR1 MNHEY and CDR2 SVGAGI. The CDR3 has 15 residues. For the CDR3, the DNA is TGTGCCAGCAGTTACCCCTGGACTAGCGGGGCCGTCTACGACTTC. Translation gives CASSYPWTSGAVYDF.

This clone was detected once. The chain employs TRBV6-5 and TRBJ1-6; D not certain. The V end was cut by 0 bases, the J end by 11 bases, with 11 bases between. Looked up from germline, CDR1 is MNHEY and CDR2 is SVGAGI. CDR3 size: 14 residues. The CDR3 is CASSYSTGFPPLHF. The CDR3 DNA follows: TGTGCCAGCAGTTACTCGACTGGGTTTCCACCCCTCCACTTT.

Here the CDR3 DNA reads TGTGCCAGCACCCCGGGACCGAGGGGTGAAAAACTGTTTTTT. This gives the protein CASTPGPRGEKLFF. J is TRBJ1-4 and V is TRBV2, with a weak D call TRBD1 (5 bases). Germline loops: CDR1 SNHLY, CDR2 FYNNEI. V was clipped by 7 bases and J by 7 bases, with 16 bases between them. The CDR3 extends over 14 amino acids. The complete variable domain, with remaining parts taken from reference TRBV2 and TRBJ1-4, reads EPEVTQTPSHQVTQMGQEVILRCVPISNHLYFYWYRQILGQKVEFLVSFYNNEISEKSEIFDDQFSVERPDGSNFTLKIRSTKLEDSAMYFCASTPGPRGEKLFFGSGTQLSVL.

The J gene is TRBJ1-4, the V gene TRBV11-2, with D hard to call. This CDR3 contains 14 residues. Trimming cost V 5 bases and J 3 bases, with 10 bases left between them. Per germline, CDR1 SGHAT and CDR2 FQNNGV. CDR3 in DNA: TGTGCCAGCAGCCCGACCCGACCTAATGAAAAACTGTTTTTT. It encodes CASSPTRPNEKLFF.

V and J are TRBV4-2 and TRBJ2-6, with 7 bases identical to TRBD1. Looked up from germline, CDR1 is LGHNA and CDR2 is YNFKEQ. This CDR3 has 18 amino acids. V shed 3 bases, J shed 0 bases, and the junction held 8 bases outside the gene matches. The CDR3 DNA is TGTGCCAGCAGCCACGGGACAGATGAATCCTCTGGGGCCAACGTCCTGACTTTC. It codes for CASSHGTDESSGANVLTF.

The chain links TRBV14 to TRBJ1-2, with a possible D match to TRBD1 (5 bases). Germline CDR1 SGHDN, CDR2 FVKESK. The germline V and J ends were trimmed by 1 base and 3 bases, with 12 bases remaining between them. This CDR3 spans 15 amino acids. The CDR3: CASSQAGTGHYGYTF. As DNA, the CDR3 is TGTGCCAGCAGCCAAGCTGGAACAGGCCACTATGGCTACACCTTC.

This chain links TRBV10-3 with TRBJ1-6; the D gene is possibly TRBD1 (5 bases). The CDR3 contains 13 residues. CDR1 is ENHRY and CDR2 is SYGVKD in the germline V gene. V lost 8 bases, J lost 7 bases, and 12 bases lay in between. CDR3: CAIRGEGNSPLHF. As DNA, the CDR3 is TGTGCCATCCGCGGGGAGGGGAATTCACCCCTCCACTTT.

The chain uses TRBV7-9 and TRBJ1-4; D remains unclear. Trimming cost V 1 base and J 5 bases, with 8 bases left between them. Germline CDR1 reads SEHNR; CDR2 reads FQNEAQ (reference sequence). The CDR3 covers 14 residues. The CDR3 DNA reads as TGTGCCAGCAGCTTAGGGTGGCGGAATGAAAAACTGTTTTTT. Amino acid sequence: CASSLGWRNEKLFF. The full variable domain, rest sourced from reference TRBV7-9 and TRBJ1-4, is DTGVSQNPRHKITKRGQNVTFRCDPISEHNRLYWYRQTLGQGPEFLTYFQNEAQLEKSRLLSDRFSAERPKGSFSTLEIQRTEQGDSAMYLCASSLGWRNEKLFFGSGTQLSVL.